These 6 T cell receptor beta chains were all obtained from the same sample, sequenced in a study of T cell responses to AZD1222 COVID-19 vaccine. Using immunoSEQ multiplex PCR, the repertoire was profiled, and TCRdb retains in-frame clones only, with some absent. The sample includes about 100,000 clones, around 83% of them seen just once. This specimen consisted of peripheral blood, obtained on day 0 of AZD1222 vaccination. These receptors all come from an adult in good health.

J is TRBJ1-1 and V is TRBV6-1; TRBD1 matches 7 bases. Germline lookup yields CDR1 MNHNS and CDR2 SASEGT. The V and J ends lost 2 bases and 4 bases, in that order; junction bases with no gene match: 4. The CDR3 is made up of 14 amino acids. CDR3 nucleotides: TGTGCCAGCAGTGAAATCTCAGGGGGCACTGAAGCTTTCTTT. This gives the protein CASSEISGGTEAFF.

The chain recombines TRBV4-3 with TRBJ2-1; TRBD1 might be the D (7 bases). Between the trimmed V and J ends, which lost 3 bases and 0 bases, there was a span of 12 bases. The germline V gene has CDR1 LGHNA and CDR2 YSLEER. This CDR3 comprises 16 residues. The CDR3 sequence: CASSQAGGSSYNEQFF. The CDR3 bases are TGCGCCAGCAGCCAGGCAGGGGGGAGCTCCTACAATGAGCAGTTCTTC.

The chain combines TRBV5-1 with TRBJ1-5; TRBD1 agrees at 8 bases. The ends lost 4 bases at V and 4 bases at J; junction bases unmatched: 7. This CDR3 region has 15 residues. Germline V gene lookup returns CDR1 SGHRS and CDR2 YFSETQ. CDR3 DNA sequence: TGCGCCAGCAGCCTAGGACAGGGATCAAATCAGCCCCAGCATTTT. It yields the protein CASSLGQGSNQPQHF.

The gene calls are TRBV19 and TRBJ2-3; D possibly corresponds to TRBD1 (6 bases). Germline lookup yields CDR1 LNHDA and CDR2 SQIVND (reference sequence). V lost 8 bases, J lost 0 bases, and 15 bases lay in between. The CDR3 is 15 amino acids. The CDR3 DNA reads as TGTGCCAGTCGACAGGACGGACCTAGCACAGATACGCAGTATTTT. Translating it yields CASRQDGPSTDTQYF.

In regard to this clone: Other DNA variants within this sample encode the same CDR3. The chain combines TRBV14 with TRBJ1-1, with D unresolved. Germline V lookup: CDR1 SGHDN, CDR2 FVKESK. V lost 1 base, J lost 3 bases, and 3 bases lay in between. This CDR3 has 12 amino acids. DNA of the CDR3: TGTGCCAGCAGCCAAGTGTACACTGAAGCTTTCTTT. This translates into CASSQVYTEAFF.

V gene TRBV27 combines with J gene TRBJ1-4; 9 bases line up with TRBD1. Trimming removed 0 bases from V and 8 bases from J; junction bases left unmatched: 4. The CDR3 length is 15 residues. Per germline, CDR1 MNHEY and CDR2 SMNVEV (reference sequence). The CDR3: CASSLSWTGAEKLFF. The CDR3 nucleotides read TGTGCCAGCAGTTTATCTTGGACAGGGGCCGAAAAACTGTTTTTT.